The clone carrying this T cell receptor beta chain was recorded many times. Its antigen remains unidentified. This sample is part of a study of identical twins. Study results and limitations: Modelling approaches yielded underestimates of out-of-frame TCR alpha sharing between monozygotic twins.

CDR1 is SGHAT, CDR2 FQNNGV, per germline. The CDR3 totals 15 residues. Between the trimmed V and J ends, which lost 0 bases and 2 bases, there was a span of 10 bases. TCRdb re-derived calls from the 5' RACE reads in MiXCR, one entry per CDR3 protein. The table shows roughly 630,000 distinct CDR3 sequences, with about 7.1% occurring only once. This same sample was also part of a study on yellow fever vaccine responses in identical twins.

The rearrangement uses TRBV11-2 and TRBJ1-2; the D gene is possibly TRBD1 (5 bases). This TCR was recovered from a woman younger than 30 in good health. The sequenced material came from PBMCs. The DNA of the CDR3 is TGTGCCAGCAGCTTAGAAGGGACGGCCAACTATGGCTACACCTTC. Translated, it gives CASSLEGTANYGYTF. Using reference TRBV11-2 and TRBJ1-2 for the parts outside the CDR3, the full variable domain is EAGVAQSPRYKIIEKRQSVAFWCNPISGHATLYWYQQILGQGPKLLIQFQNNGVVDDSQLPKDRFSAERLKGVDSTLKIQPAKLEDSAVYLCASSLEGTANYGYTFGSGTRLTVV.